The 15 T cell receptor beta chains below were found in one sample sequenced in a study of control samples from healthy donors and cancer patients. The table came from immunoSEQ multiplex PCR; TCRdb's copy has only in-frame clones and leaves some out. Seen here are some 71,000 clones, about 89% observed once, and the top ten hold 2% to 2.5%. The sequenced sample consisted of PBMCs. The receptor set was obtained from a woman in her forties or fifties with head and neck cancer.

The chain couples TRBV7-9 to TRBJ2-6; D not certain. Trimming pared 4 bases from V and 6 bases from J, leaving 1 base between. Germline CDR1 is SEHNR and CDR2 is FQNEAQ (reference sequence). CDR3 length equals 11 residues. The CDR3 region is CASSSANVLTF. The CDR3 DNA sequence: TGTGCCAGCAGCTCGGCCAACGTCCTGACTTTC.

V gene TRBV6-5 combines with J gene TRBJ1-4; D is perhaps TRBD1 (5 bases). Deletions cut 7 bases from V and 3 bases from J, with 12 bases between. Germline V lookup: CDR1 MNHEY, CDR2 SVGAGI. This CDR3 region has 14 residues. The CDR3 spells CASIAGTANEKLFF. CDR3 coding DNA: TGTGCCAGCATTGCCGGGACCGCTAATGAAAAACTGTTTTTT.

The table lists this clone with a count of one. The J gene is TRBJ1-5, the V gene TRBV27, with TRBD1 as a possible D gene (6 bases). The CDR3 has 14 amino acids. CDR1 is MNHEY, CDR2 SMNVEV, per germline (reference sequence). Trimming removed 3 bases from V and 1 base from J, with 7 bases in between. CDR3 in DNA: TGTGCCAGCAGTTTTACAGGGAGCAATCAGCCCCAGCATTTT. As protein: CASSFTGSNQPQHF.

This clone occurred once. This chain joins TRBV6-1 and TRBJ1-1; D is perhaps TRBD1 (5 bases). Germline CDR1 MNHNS, CDR2 SASEGT. CDR3 length: 13 residues. Trimming removed 1 base at V and 5 bases at J, with 8 bases between. The CDR3 DNA reads TGTGCCAGCAGTGAAGGAAGACAGACTGAAGCTTTCTTT. Protein: CASSEGRQTEAFF.

This chain links TRBV27 with TRBJ2-1; D is possibly TRBD1 or TRBD2 (5 bases each). The CDR3 is made up of 17 amino acids. Germline CDR1 MNHEY, CDR2 SMNVEV (reference sequence). The V gene lost 5 bases and the J gene lost 0 bases, with 17 bases spanning the gap. CDR3 nucleotides: TGTGCCAGCAGTAAAGAGGGACGGTTAAGCTCCTACAATGAGCAGTTCTTC. Encoded protein: CASSKEGRLSSYNEQFF.

The chain employs TRBV7-2 and TRBJ1-2, with D unclear. Germline values: CDR1 SGHTA, CDR2 FQGNSA. The CDR3 consists of 13 residues. V gave up 1 base and J gave up 2 bases, with 5 bases separating them. The CDR3 reads CASSLVSNYGYTF. In DNA, the CDR3 is TGTGCCAGCAGCTTAGTCTCGAACTATGGCTACACCTTC.

The gene calls are TRBV27 and TRBJ1-1; 8 bases map to TRBD1. Germline V gene data show CDR1 as MNHEY and CDR2 as SMNVEV (reference sequence). The V and J ends lost 5 bases and 4 bases, in that order; junction bases with no gene match: 9. This CDR3 comprises 15 residues. DNA for the CDR3: TGTGCCAGCAGTACCGGACAGGGAGTTCCCACTGAAGCTTTCTTT. It is translated as CASSTGQGVPTEAFF.

The sample holds a few counts of this clone. The chain uses TRBV18 and TRBJ1-3; 7 bases agree with TRBD1. After removal of 2 bases from V and 0 bases from J, the junction contained 7 bases not matched to a gene. Germline V gene data show CDR1 as KGHSH and CDR2 as LQKENI. The CDR3 extends over 17 amino acids. The CDR3 sequence is CASSPSKTGSSGNTIYF. The CDR3, as DNA: TGTGCCAGCTCACCAAGCAAGACAGGGAGCTCTGGAAACACCATATATTTT.

The chain recombines TRBV12-3 or TRBV12-4 with TRBJ2-1, with TRBD2 identical over 8 bases. This CDR3 is 13 amino acids long. V lost 8 bases, J lost 8 bases, and 8 bases stayed unmatched. CDR3 loop: CASFREGFDEQFF. CDR3 nucleotides: TGTGCCAGCTTCCGGGAGGGATTCGATGAGCAGTTCTTC.

The chain joins TRBV28 to TRBJ2-5; D unresolved. The germline gives CDR1 MDHEN, CDR2 SYDVKM. Trimming pared 1 base from V and 5 bases from J, leaving 17 bases between. The CDR3 totals 16 residues. CDR3 coding DNA: TGTGCCAGCAGTTTATTGGGCGGCATCTTGGGGGAGACCCAGTACTTC. It encodes CASSLLGGILGETQYF. Based on the CDR3 plus reference TRBV28 and TRBJ2-5, the full variable domain is DVKVTQSSRYLVKRTGEKVFLECVQDMDHENMFWYRQDPGLGLRLIYFSYDVKMKEKGDIPEGYSVSREKKERFSLILESASTNQTSMYLCASSLLGGILGETQYFGPGTRLLVL.

The rearrangement joins TRBV30 to TRBJ2-3; tentatively, D is TRBD1 (5 bases). Trimming pared 8 bases from V and 4 bases from J, leaving 13 bases between. CDR1 GTSNPN and CDR2 SVGIG come from the germline V gene (reference sequence). This CDR3 contains 12 residues. CDR3 coding DNA: TGTGCCGGCAGGGCCCACTCAGATACGCAGTATTTT. It translates to CAGRAHSDTQYF.

V gene TRBV7-9 combines with J gene TRBJ2-1; D remains unclear. The germline V and J ends were trimmed by 5 bases and 3 bases, with 11 bases remaining between them. The CDR3 extends over 14 amino acids. CDR1 and CDR2 (germline): SEHNR, FQNEAQ (reference sequence). Here the CDR3 reads CASSPRANYNEQFF. The DNA of the CDR3 is TGTGCCAGCAGCCCCCGGGCTAACTACAATGAGCAGTTCTTC.

The chain uses TRBV3-1 (or the pseudogene TRBV3-2) and TRBJ2-1, with 10 bases matching TRBD2. This CDR3 is 15 amino acids long. The trim removed 2 bases at V and 8 bases at J, leaving 6 bases unmatched. CDR1 LGHDT and CDR2 YNNKEL come from the germline V gene (reference sequence). The CDR3 nucleotides read TGTGCCAGCAGCCAATTGGCTAGCGGGGGCCATGAGCAGTTCTTC. Protein: CASSQLASGGHEQFF.

This chain connects TRBV7-8 to TRBJ2-1; 7 bases map to TRBD2. Germline loops: CDR1 SGHVS, CDR2 FQNEAQ. The CDR3 spans 18 residues. V shed 0 bases, J shed 3 bases, and the junction held 11 bases outside the gene matches. Here the CDR3 DNA reads TGTGCCAGCAGCTTAGCGGCCTCACGGGGGGAGGTCTACAATGAGCAGTTCTTC. The encoded protein is CASSLAASRGEVYNEQFF. Variable domain in full (rest from reference TRBV7-8 and TRBJ2-1): GAGVSQSPRYKVAKRGQDVALRCDPISGHVSLFWYQQALGQGPEFLTYFQNEAQLDKSGLPSDRFFAERPEGSVSTLKIQRTQQEDSAVYLCASSLAASRGEVYNEQFFGPGTRLTVL.

V gene TRBV19 combines with J gene TRBJ1-3; 9 nucleotides agree with TRBD1. The CDR3 length is 17 residues. Germline CDR1 and CDR2: LNHDA and SQIVND (reference sequence). V dropped 4 bases and J dropped 0; count of bases not matched to a gene: 7. The CDR3 nucleotides are TGTGCCAGTAGTAAGGACAGGGGAACAAGCTCTGGAAACACCATATATTTT. This translates into CASSKDRGTSSGNTIYF.